This TCR beta chain was documented in a study of blood T cell repertoires in COVID-19. About the research overall: The analysed material was cDNA or gDNA that came from T cells, B-cell-depleted T cells, or PBMCs.

This CDR3 has 13 amino acids. Germline-derived CDR1 and CDR2 are MDHEN and SYDVKM. Trimming took 5 bases from V and 8 from J; bases not matched to a gene: 5. Per the study methods: Reference gene primers were amplified, and this amplification served to estimate nucleated cell counts. The method was immunoSEQ multiplex PCR; TCRdb's version includes in-frame clones alone and lacks a portion of them. D and trimming were read from the DNA, whereas the V and J calls and clone size are those reported in that table. The table includes around 260,000 clones, roughly 88% detected once. The receptor comes from a woman aged 25 to 39 who had recovered from COVID-19. Sequenced sample: PBMCs or T cells enriched from blood (not recorded which). This sequence joins TRBV28 and TRBJ1-2; 10 positions agree with TRBD1. In DNA form, the CDR3 reads TGTGCCAGCAGTCCAGGGACAGGGGACGGCTACACCTTC. This gives the protein CASSPGTGDGYTF.